The clone carrying this T cell receptor beta chain was counted once. This sample is drawn from a study of blood T cell repertoires in COVID-19. Study overall: The cDNA or gDNA used as material had been derived from T cells, B-cell-depleted T cells, or PBMCs.

Under the authors' procedure: Estimation of nucleated cell counts relied on the amplification of reference gene primers. This table comes from immunoSEQ multiplex PCR, and its TCRdb copy is limited to in-frame clones, with some not included. D and trimming were read from the DNA, whereas the V and J calls and clone size are those reported in that table. Among around 130,000 clones listed, about 85% were seen once. Germline assignment: CDR1 SGHKS and CDR2 YYEKEE (reference sequence). The CDR3 has 18 amino acids. V lost 5 bases and J lost 5; bases outside the gene matches: 17. V gene TRBV5-5 combines with J gene TRBJ2-3; 10 nucleotides agree with TRBD2. The sequenced sample consisted of peripheral blood. The clonotype originates from a man aged 35-49 years with active or convalescent COVID-19. The CDR3 DNA follows: TGTGCCAGCAGACCTTGGAGCGGGGGGGCTAAAGGTGAAGATACGCAGTATTTT. Its translation is CASRPWSGGAKGEDTQYF.